Below, one T cell receptor (beta chain) is given with its context. The antigen is not known. This specimen belongs to a study of identifying expanded T cells in peripheral blood. Broader study findings: Clone count variance between roughly 2-week samples rose with total template count. About 1.2 clones differed between technical replicates, versus about 15 and 19 over time.

Healthy donors had no documented immune events, such as infections, while sampled. Clones were sequenced by immunoSEQ multiplex PCR, and TCRdb holds only the in-frame ones, with some missing. The sample contains 100,000 or so clones, around nine tenths of which appear only once. The origin of this receptor is a person aged 18 to 70 in good health. Material: blood.

CDR3 sequence reads: CASSQDRYTEAFF. CDR3 bases: TGCGCCAGCAGCCAAGACCGGTACACTGAAGCTTTCTTT. The chain combines TRBV4-3 with TRBJ1-1; no clear D gene. Trimming pared 0 bases from V and 3 bases from J, leaving 5 bases between. The CDR3 loop spans 13 amino acids. CDR1 is LGHNA and CDR2 is YSLEER in the germline V gene.